This is a list of T cell receptor beta chains from one sample in a study of T-cell reconstitution after alpha-beta-depleted transplantation in children. TCRdb processed the PCR reads anew with MiXCR; each CDR3 protein has one entry. The table lists fewer than 95,000 distinct CDR3 sequences, more than 10% of them singletons. This material consisted of PBMCs from the stem cell graft donor, taken from the stem cell graft. These receptor sequences come from a human donor who donated a stem cell graft to a child with inherited bone marrow failure. The CDR3 runs from the conserved cysteine through the conserved F or W. The order of the fields is V gene, clone size, J gene, D gene, CDR3 DNA, CDR3 protein. D genes are given only for firm matches. A clone size is listed for some rows: how often the clone was seen (once, few, many), or a class if it is expanded.

TRBV7-2,.,TRBJ2-3,.,TGTGCCAGCAGACCGCTAGCGCCGAGCACAGATACGCAGTATTTT,CASRPLAPSTDTQYF
TRBV29-1,.,TRBJ1-1,.,TGCAGCGCAGATAGATGGGGGAACACTGAAGCTTTCTTT,CSADRWGNTEAFF
TRBV20-1,many,TRBJ2-5,TRBD1,TGCAGTGCTTTCCGGGACAGACTCCAAGAGACCCAGTACTTC,CSAFRDRLQETQYF
TRBV29-1,many,TRBJ2-3,.,TGCAGCGTTGACGGGCTCGGGAGTTACAGCACAGATACGCAGTATTTT,CSVDGLGSYSTDTQYF
TRBV7-8,many,TRBJ2-7,TRBD1,TGTGCCAGCAGCCAGGGACAGGGCCTCTACGAGCAGTACTTC,CASSQGQGLYEQYF
TRBV9,.,TRBJ1-1,TRBD1,TGTGCCAGCAGCACGACAGGGGGGAACACTGAAGCTTTCTTT,CASSTTGGNTEAFF
TRBV5-1,many,TRBJ1-1,.,TGCGCCAGCAGCTTGGACAGGGCTGGTGAAGCTTTCTTT,CASSLDRAGEAFF
TRBV5-1,many,TRBJ2-1,.,TGCGCCAGCAGCCCCGACAACTCCTACAATGAGCAGTTCTTC,CASSPDNSYNEQFF
TRBV5-1,many,TRBJ2-1,.,TGCGCCAGCAGCTTGGGTAGGGGGGCCTACAATGAGCAGTTCTTC,CASSLGRGAYNEQFF
TRBV11-1,few,TRBJ2-7,.,TGTGCCAGCAGCTTAGGGGTAACTTCCCAGGACGAGCAGTACTTC,CASSLGVTSQDEQYF
TRBV10-3,many,TRBJ1-5,.,TGTGCCATCAGTGGAGCTAGCAATCAGCCCCAGCATTTT,CAISGASNQPQHF
TRBV29-1,many,TRBJ2-7,TRBD2,TGCAGCGCCCGGGGGGGGAGATCCTACGAGCAGTACTTC,CSARGGRSYEQYF
TRBV5-1,many,TRBJ1-6,.,TGCGCCAGCAGCTTGGCCTCGAGGTCACCCCTCCACTTT,CASSLASRSPLHF
TRBV5-1,many,TRBJ2-2,.,TGCGCCAGCAGCTTGGGGAAGGGACTCAACACCGGGGAGCTGTTTTTT,CASSLGKGLNTGELFF
TRBV29-1,many,TRBJ2-3,.,TGCAGCGTTGAGACAACGGGACCGGTAGATACGCAGTATTTT,CSVETTGPVDTQYF
TRBV7-9,many,TRBJ1-5,.,TGTGCCAGCAGCTTGAGTTCGGAGGCCCTCAATCAGCCCCAGCATTTT,CASSLSSEALNQPQHF
TRBV20-1,many,TRBJ2-1,TRBD2,TGCAGTGCTATCGGTAGCGGGATTAGTGAGCAGTTCTTC,CSAIGSGISEQFF
TRBV7-2,many,TRBJ2-7,.,TGTGCCAGCAGCTTGCAGGGACAACTCTACGAGCAGTACTTC,CASSLQGQLYEQYF
TRBV5-1,many,TRBJ2-1,.,TGCGCCAGCAGAAGGCTTAACAATGAGCAGTTCTTC,CASRRLNNEQFF
TRBV5-1,many,TRBJ2-1,TRBD1,TGCGCCAGCAGCAGAACGACAGGGGGCTCCTACAATGAGCAGTTCTTC,CASSRTTGGSYNEQFF
TRBV4-2,many,TRBJ2-3,.,TGTGCCAGCAGCCAAGATCTCCCCACAGATACGCAGTATTTT,CASSQDLPTDTQYF
TRBV28,many,TRBJ2-1,TRBD2,TGTGCCAGCAGTCGAGGGACTAGCGGGAGTCAGTACAATGAGCAGTTCTTC,CASSRGTSGSQYNEQFF
TRBV5-1,many,TRBJ1-1,.,TGCGCCAGCAGCCAACACACGGGACGGATGAACACTGAAGCTTTCTTT,CASSQHTGRMNTEAFF
TRBV28,many,TRBJ1-5,.,TGTGCCAGCAGACTCAGGGGTGCACTTCAGCCCCAGCATTTT,CASRLRGALQPQHF
TRBV7-9,many,TRBJ2-3,TRBD2,TGTGCCAGCAGCCCCGCAGCGGGAGGCACAGATACGCAGTATTTT,CASSPAAGGTDTQYF
TRBV7-2,many,TRBJ2-1,TRBD2,TGTGCCAGCAGCTTGCGGGGGAGCTCCTACAATGAGCAGTTCTTC,CASSLRGSSYNEQFF
TRBV7-9,many,TRBJ2-1,TRBD2,TGTGCCAGCAGCCCGGTCGTTCTCGCGGGGGTAGGGCAGTTCTTC,CASSPVVLAGVGQFF
TRBV20-1,many,TRBJ2-7,.,TGCAGTGCTAGGACGGACTCCTACGAGCAGTACTTC,CSARTDSYEQYF
TRBV20-1,many,TRBJ2-3,TRBD2,TGCAGTGCTAGTAAAGCGGGAGGAGATACGCAGTATTTT,CSASKAGGDTQYF
TRBV20-1,many,TRBJ2-7,.,TGCAGTGCTAGATTCGGAATAAACTACGAGCAGTACTTC,CSARFGINYEQYF
TRBV5-1,.,TRBJ1-1,TRBD1,TGCGCCAGCAGCTTGGTGGCAGGGGGAACTGAAGCTTTCTTT,CASSLVAGGTEAFF
TRBV7-2,many,TRBJ1-6,.,TGTGCCAGCAGCGCCGGGGCCCACCTTTCACCCCTCCACTTT,CASSAGAHLSPLHF
TRBV3-1,many,TRBJ2-7,.,TGTGCCAGCAGCCTAAGTTGGGAGCAGTACTTC,CASSLSWEQYF
TRBV5-1,many,TRBJ2-3,.,TGCGCCAGCAGCTTGTCCGATAGCACAGATACGCAGTATTTT,CASSLSDSTDTQYF
TRBV24-1,many,TRBJ1-1,.,TGTGCCACCAGTGATTTGGGGCCAGGGTCGAACACTGAAGCTTTCTTT,CATSDLGPGSNTEAFF
TRBV7-6,many,TRBJ2-7,.,TGTGCCAGCAGCTTAGGTAGCGGTAACGAGCAGTACTTC,CASSLGSGNEQYF
TRBV12-3/TRBV12-4,many,TRBJ1-2,.,TGTGCCAGCAGTCTAAATAACTATGGCTACACCTTC,CASSLNNYGYTF
TRBV20-1,many,TRBJ1-1,.,TGCAGTGCTAGCCGTCCTGGGACACTGAACACTGAAGCTTTCTTT,CSASRPGTLNTEAFF
TRBV6-2/TRBV6-3,few,TRBJ2-1,TRBD1,TGTGCCAGCAGGGCAGGGGGCAGGTACAATGAGCAGTTCTTC,CASRAGGRYNEQFF
TRBV28,many,TRBJ2-2,TRBD2,TGTGCCAGCTACTTTGACCGGGAGGGCCTTCCCGGGGAGCTGTTTTTT,CASYFDREGLPGELFF
TRBV6-2/TRBV6-3,.,TRBJ2-3,.,TGTGCCAGCAGCCTCCGCAGGGGAACAGATACGCAGTATTTT,CASSLRRGTDTQYF
TRBV2,many,TRBJ2-7,.,TGTGCCAGCAGTGAATTCGGGAGATCCTACGAGCAGTACTTC,CASSEFGRSYEQYF
TRBV6-1,many,TRBJ1-4,TRBD1,TGTGCCACAAGACGGACAGGGACAACTAATGAAAAACTGTTTTTT,CATRRTGTTNEKLFF
TRBV3-1,many,TRBJ2-1,TRBD2,TGTGCCAGCAGCCAGTGCGGGGGGATTAATGAGCAGTTCTTC,CASSQCGGINEQFF
TRBV7-9,many,TRBJ2-1,TRBD2,TGTGCCAGCAGCCCCTCTAGCGGGTGGAGCTCCTACAATGAGCAGTTCTTC,CASSPSSGWSSYNEQFF
TRBV18,once,TRBJ2-7,.,TGTGCCAGCTCACCAGGGTCGTTCTACGAGCAGTACTTC,CASSPGSFYEQYF